These 22 T cell receptor beta chains originate from one sample sequenced in a study of T cell changes during pregnancy in multiple sclerosis. Repertoires were generated with immunoSEQ multiplex PCR, while TCRdb's copy carries only in-frame clones and drops some. This table has 70,000 to 95,000 clones, 94% appearing once. Sequencing was performed on peripheral blood, taken after pregnancy. The receptors were gathered from a female donor in good health, enrolled as a control in a pregnancy study.

The rearrangement uses TRBV25-1 and TRBJ2-3; 7 positions agree with TRBD2. Germline V gene lookup returns CDR1 MGHDK and CDR2 SYGVNS. This CDR3 region has 13 residues. V was pared by 8 bases and J by 3 bases, with 5 bases of the junction left unmatched. CDR3 sequence: CASGFSGTDTQYF. For the CDR3, the DNA is TGTGCCAGCGGGTTTAGCGGGACAGATACGCAGTATTTT.

This clone came up once. The rearrangement links TRBV11-2 to TRBJ1-4; perhaps TRBD1 as D (5 bases). This CDR3 is 14 amino acids long. Deletions cut 3 bases from V and 3 bases from J, with 8 bases between. Germline assignment: CDR1 SGHAT and CDR2 FQNNGV. CDR3 DNA: TGTGCCAGCAGCTTCGGACACCCTAATGAAAAACTGTTTTTT. It translates to CASSFGHPNEKLFF.

In its sample, this clone was seen once. The J gene is TRBJ1-2, the V gene TRBV7-9; 9 bases agree with TRBD1. Trimming at V came to 5 bases and at J to 8 bases, leaving 9 bases not matched to a gene. CDR1 and CDR2 (germline): SEHNR, FQNEAQ (reference sequence). CDR3 size: 14 residues. The CDR3 coding sequence is TGTGCCAGCAGCAGTTTCTGGACAGGGGACGGCTACACCTTC. This translates into CASSSFWTGDGYTF.

This chain joins TRBV28 and TRBJ1-2, with a tentative D call TRBD1 (5 bases). Germline V gene data show CDR1 as MDHEN and CDR2 as SYDVKM. The CDR3 loop spans 15 amino acids. Deletions cut 6 bases from V and 3 bases from J, with 17 bases between. CDR3 protein: CASSLSGKGDYGYTF. CDR3 coding DNA: TGTGCCAGCAGCCTATCAGGGAAGGGTGACTATGGCTACACCTTC.

The rearrangement links TRBV2 to TRBJ2-6; D ambiguous. Germline values: CDR1 SNHLY, CDR2 FYNNEI. V was pared by 3 bases and J by 0 bases, with 3 bases between. The CDR3 loop spans 14 amino acids. Written as DNA, the CDR3 is TGTGCCAGCAGTGACGGCTCTGGGGCCAACGTCCTGACTTTC. Its translation: CASSDGSGANVLTF.

This clone is labeled medium-sized. This chain links TRBV7-9 with TRBJ2-1, with unresolved D. Germline CDR1 SEHNR, CDR2 FQNEAQ (reference sequence). This CDR3 has 14 residues. Deletions cut 6 bases from V and 5 bases from J, with 14 bases between. CDR3 nucleotide sequence: TGTGCCAGCAGACCGCCGACTCCCAACAATGAGCAGTTCTTC. As protein: CASRPPTPNNEQFF. Supplemented by reference TRBV7-9 and TRBJ2-1, the full variable domain reads DTGVSQNPRHKITKRGQNVTFRCDPISEHNRLYWYRQTLGQGPEFLTYFQNEAQLEKSRLLSDRFSAERPKGSFSTLEIQRTEQGDSAMYLCASRPPTPNNEQFFGPGTRLTVL.

The chain links TRBV6-5 to TRBJ2-4; D is perhaps TRBD2 (6 bases). This CDR3 spans 16 amino acids. Germline lookup yields CDR1 MNHEY and CDR2 SVGAGI. V was pared by 2 bases and J by 1 base, with 12 bases between. The CDR3 DNA reads TGTGCCAGCAGTTACCGGGAGAAAGCGGCCAAAAACATTCAGTACTTC. Translation gives CASSYREKAAKNIQYF.

This chain joins TRBV6-6 and TRBJ1-4; D not resolved. Trimming removed 5 bases at V and 0 bases at J, with 7 bases between. The CDR3 is 14 amino acids. Germline-derived CDR1 and CDR2 are MNHNY and SVGAGI (reference sequence). CDR3 protein: CASSPPATNEKLFF. DNA of the CDR3: TGTGCCAGCAGTCCTCCTGCAACTAATGAAAAACTGTTTTTT.

In its sample, this clone was seen a few times. This chain joins TRBV29-1 and TRBJ1-1, with D unresolved. Germline V CDR1 and CDR2: SQVTM, ANQGSEA. V was clipped by 2 bases and J by 0 bases, with 4 bases between them. The CDR3 sequence is 12 residues long. The CDR3 loop is CSVEIMNTEAFF. CDR3 in DNA: TGCAGCGTTGAAATCATGAACACTGAAGCTTTCTTT.

V usage is TRBV19 and J usage is TRBJ2-7; 7 nucleotides match TRBD1. In germline, CDR1 is LNHDA, CDR2 SQIVND (reference sequence). V shed 0 bases, J shed 2 bases, and the junction held 13 bases outside the gene matches. This CDR3 contains 18 residues. The CDR3 DNA sequence: TGTGCCAGTAGTATAGATCCAGTCGGGACAGCGAACCCCTACGAGCAGTACTTC. Its translation: CASSIDPVGTANPYEQYF.

This chain connects TRBV6-1 to TRBJ2-7; D is possibly TRBD2 (6 bases). Germline CDR1 reads MNHNS; CDR2 reads SASEGT. The CDR3 sequence is 17 residues long. Trimming removed 0 bases at V and 0 bases at J, with 15 bases between. The CDR3 DNA is TGTGCCAGCAGTGAAGCTGCGGCGGGGCTAAGCTCCTACGAGCAGTACTTC. Translating it yields CASSEAAAGLSSYEQYF.

This chain links TRBV19 with TRBJ1-2, with D perhaps matching TRBD1 (6 bases). The V and J ends lost 6 bases and 4 bases respectively, with 12 bases between them. There are 13 residues in the CDR3. CDR1 LNHDA and CDR2 SQIVND come from the germline V gene (reference sequence). The CDR3 loop is CASSHNRVYGYTF. The CDR3 nucleotides are TGTGCCAGTAGCCATAACAGGGTCTATGGCTACACCTTC.

The genes are TRBV4-1 and TRBJ2-2; 7 positions match TRBD2. CDR3 length: 17 residues. J was trimmed by 6 bases and V by 5 bases; bases with no gene match: 15. Germline-derived CDR1 and CDR2 are MGHRA and YSYEKL. CDR3: CASSSTFVAGVPGELFF. The DNA of the CDR3 is TGCGCCAGCAGCTCCACTTTTGTGGCGGGAGTGCCCGGGGAGCTGTTTTTT.

The V call is TRBV7-9, the J call TRBJ2-1, with 12 bases that match TRBD2. Per the germline V gene, CDR1 is SEHNR and CDR2 is FQNEAQ (reference sequence). The CDR3 has 14 residues. V shed 5 bases, J shed 9 bases, and the junction held 5 bases outside the gene matches. The CDR3 bases are TGTGCCAGCAGCCCTCTAGCGGGAGGGGGTGAGCAGTTCTTC. Its translation: CASSPLAGGGEQFF.

This clone was detected only once. The rearrangement uses TRBV7-2 and TRBJ2-1, with TRBD1 matching over 8 bases. Losses at the gene ends were 5 bases for V and 7 bases for J; bases not matched to a gene: 13. Germline values: CDR1 SGHTA, CDR2 FQGNSA. The CDR3 loop spans 16 amino acids. Here the CDR3 reads CASSPHRDRSENEQFF. Written as DNA, the CDR3 is TGTGCCAGCAGCCCGCACCGGGACAGGTCTGAAAATGAGCAGTTCTTC.

The V call is TRBV2, the J call TRBJ2-3; tentatively, D is TRBD2 (5 bases). V was cut by 2 bases and J by 2 bases, with 8 bases left in between. CDR1 and CDR2 (germline): SNHLY, FYNNEI. The CDR3 has 14 amino acids. CDR3 DNA: TGTGCCAGCAGTGAAATAGCGAACACAGATACGCAGTATTTT. Translating gives CASSEIANTDTQYF.

J is TRBJ2-7 and V is TRBV4-1; possibly TRBD2 for D (7 bases). Per the germline V gene, CDR1 is MGHRA and CDR2 is YSYEKL. Trimming shortened V by 3 bases and J by 8 bases, and 20 bases separated the two germline ends. The CDR3 is 15 amino acids. The CDR3 region has the DNA TGCGCCAGCAGCCAGGAGCGGGATGGGGGCTGGAAGCAGTACTTC. Translation: CASSQERDGGWKQYF.

The chain couples TRBV5-1 to TRBJ1-4; 9 bases agree with TRBD1. There are 16 residues in the CDR3. CDR1 and CDR2 from the germline V gene are SGHRS and YFSETQ. V shed 4 bases, J shed 8 bases, and the junction held 12 bases outside the gene matches. The CDR3 DNA sequence: TGCGCCAGCAGCCGGGACAGGGCCACTGTAGGGGAAAAACTGTTTTTT. Translated: CASSRDRATVGEKLFF.

This clone is medium-sized in the sample. The rearrangement links TRBV2 to TRBJ1-1; D remains ambiguous. Per germline, CDR1 SNHLY and CDR2 FYNNEI. The CDR3 loop spans 11 amino acids. V dropped 6 bases and J dropped 7 bases, with 9 bases sitting between them. CDR3: CASSPYSEAFF. The DNA of the CDR3 is TGTGCCAGCAGCCCGTACAGTGAAGCTTTCTTT. The complete variable domain, with remaining parts taken from reference TRBV2 and TRBJ1-1, reads EPEVTQTPSHQVTQMGQEVILRCVPISNHLYFYWYRQILGQKVEFLVSFYNNEISEKSEIFDDQFSVERPDGSNFTLKIRSTKLEDSAMYFCASSPYSEAFFGQGTRLTVV.

V gene TRBV10-3 combines with J gene TRBJ2-5, with D unresolved. The germline gives CDR1 ENHRY, CDR2 SYGVKD. The CDR3 consists of 13 residues. Trimming cost V 2 bases and J 2 bases, with 6 bases left between them. DNA for the CDR3: TGTGCCATCAGTGAGGCGCGGCAAGAGACCCAGTACTTC. Its translation: CAISEARQETQYF.

This chain uses TRBV4-2 with TRBJ2-7; 7 bases are shared with TRBD1. Per the germline V gene, CDR1 is LGHNA and CDR2 is YNFKEQ. The junction had 7 bases not matched to a gene; V was cut back by 3 bases and J by 2 bases. This CDR3 has 15 residues. CDR3 DNA: TGTGCCAGCAGCCACAGACAGGGAGAAACCTACGAGCAGTACTTC. It translates to CASSHRQGETYEQYF.

J is TRBJ2-1 and V is TRBV7-9; 14 bases match TRBD2. After removal of 5 bases from V and 4 bases from J, the junction contained 4 bases not matched to a gene. The CDR3 contains 16 residues. CDR1 is SEHNR, CDR2 FQNEAQ, per germline (reference sequence). CDR3 region: CASSRTSGRSYNEQFF. The CDR3 DNA sequence: TGTGCCAGCAGCCGGACTAGCGGGAGGTCGTACAATGAGCAGTTCTTC.